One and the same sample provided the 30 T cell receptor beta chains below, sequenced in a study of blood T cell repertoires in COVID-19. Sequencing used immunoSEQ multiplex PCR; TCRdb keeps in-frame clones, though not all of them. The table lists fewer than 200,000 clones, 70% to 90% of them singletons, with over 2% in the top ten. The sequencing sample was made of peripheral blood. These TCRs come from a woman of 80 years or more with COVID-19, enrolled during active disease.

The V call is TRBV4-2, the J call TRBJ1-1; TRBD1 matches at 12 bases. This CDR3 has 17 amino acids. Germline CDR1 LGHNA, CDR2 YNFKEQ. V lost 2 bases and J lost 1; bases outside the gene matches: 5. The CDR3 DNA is TGTGCCAGCAGCCAAATTGGGACAGGGGGCGGGAACACTGAAGCTTTCTTT. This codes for CASSQIGTGGGNTEAFF.

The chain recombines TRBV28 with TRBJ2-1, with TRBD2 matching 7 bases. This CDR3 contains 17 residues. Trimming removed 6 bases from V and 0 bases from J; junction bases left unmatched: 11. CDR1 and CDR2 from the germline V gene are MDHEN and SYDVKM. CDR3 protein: CASSWGGWGSSYNEQFF. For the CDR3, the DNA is TGTGCCAGCAGCTGGGGAGGGTGGGGGTCCTCCTACAATGAGCAGTTCTTC.

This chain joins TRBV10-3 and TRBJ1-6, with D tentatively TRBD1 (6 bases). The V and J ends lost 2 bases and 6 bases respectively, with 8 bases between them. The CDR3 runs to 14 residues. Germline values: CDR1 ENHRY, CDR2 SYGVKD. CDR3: CAISEPDSNSPLHF. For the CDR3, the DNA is TGTGCCATCAGTGAGCCGGACAGTAATTCACCCCTCCACTTT.

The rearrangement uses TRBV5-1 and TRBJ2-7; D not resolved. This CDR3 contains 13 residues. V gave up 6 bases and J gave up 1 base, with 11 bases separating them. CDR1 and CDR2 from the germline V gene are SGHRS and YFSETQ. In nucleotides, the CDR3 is TGCGCCAGCACCCTGGGCCCGTCCTACGAGCAGTACTTC. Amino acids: CASTLGPSYEQYF.

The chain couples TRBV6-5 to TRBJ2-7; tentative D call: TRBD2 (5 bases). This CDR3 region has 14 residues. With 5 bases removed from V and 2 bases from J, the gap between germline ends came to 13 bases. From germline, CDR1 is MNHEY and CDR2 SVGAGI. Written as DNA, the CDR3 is TGTGCCAGCAGTCGGTCTCTAGCTACCTACGAGCAGTACTTC. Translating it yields CASSRSLATYEQYF.

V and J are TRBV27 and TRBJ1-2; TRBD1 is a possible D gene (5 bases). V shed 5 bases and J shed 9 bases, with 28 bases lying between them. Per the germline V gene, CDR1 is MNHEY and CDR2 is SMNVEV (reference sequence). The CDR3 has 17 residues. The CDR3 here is CASSPGVGGGLVVSYTF. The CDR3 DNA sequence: TGTGCCAGCAGTCCGGGGGTCGGCGGAGGGTTAGTAGTGAGCTACACCTTC.

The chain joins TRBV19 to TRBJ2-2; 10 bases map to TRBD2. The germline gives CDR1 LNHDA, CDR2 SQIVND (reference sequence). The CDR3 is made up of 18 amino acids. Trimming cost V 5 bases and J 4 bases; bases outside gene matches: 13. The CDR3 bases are TGTGCCAGTAGTCCCAACCACTCTAGCGGGAGCGTCACCGGGGAGCTGTTTTTT. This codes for CASSPNHSSGSVTGELFF.

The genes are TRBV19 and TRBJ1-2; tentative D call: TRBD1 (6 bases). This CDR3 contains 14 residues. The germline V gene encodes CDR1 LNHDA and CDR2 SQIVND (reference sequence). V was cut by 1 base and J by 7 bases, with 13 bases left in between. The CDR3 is CASSIVGAMVGYTF. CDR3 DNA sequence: TGTGCCAGTAGTATAGTGGGGGCTATGGTTGGCTACACCTTC.

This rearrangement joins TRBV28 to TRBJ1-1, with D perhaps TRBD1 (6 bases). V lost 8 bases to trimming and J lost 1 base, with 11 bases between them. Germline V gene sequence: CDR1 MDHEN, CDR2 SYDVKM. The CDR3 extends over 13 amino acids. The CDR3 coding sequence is TGTGCCAGCCTTGAGACAGGGAACACTGAAGCTTTCTTT. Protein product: CASLETGNTEAFF.

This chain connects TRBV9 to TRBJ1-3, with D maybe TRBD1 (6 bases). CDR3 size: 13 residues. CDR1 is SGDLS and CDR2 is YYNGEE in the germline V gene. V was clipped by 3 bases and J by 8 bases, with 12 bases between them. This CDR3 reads CASSADRGDTIYF. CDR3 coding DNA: TGTGCCAGCAGCGCGGACAGAGGTGACACCATATATTTT.

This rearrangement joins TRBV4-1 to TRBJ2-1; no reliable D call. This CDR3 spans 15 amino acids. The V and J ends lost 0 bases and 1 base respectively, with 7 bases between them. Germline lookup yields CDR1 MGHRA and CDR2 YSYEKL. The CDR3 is CASSQDRRSYNEQFF. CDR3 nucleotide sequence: TGCGCCAGCAGCCAAGACAGAAGATCCTACAATGAGCAGTTCTTC.

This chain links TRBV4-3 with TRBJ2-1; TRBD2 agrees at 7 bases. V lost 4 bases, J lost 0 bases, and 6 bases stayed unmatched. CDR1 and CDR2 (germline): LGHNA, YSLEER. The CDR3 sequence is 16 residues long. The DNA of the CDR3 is TGCGCCAGCAGCCTCAGCACGGGAGGCTCCTACAATGAGCAGTTCTTC. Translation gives CASSLSTGGSYNEQFF.

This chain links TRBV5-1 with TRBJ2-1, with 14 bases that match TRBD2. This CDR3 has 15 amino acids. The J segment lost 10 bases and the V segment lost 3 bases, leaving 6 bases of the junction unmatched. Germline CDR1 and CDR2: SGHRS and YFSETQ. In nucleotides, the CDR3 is TGCGCCAGCAGCTGGGGACTAGCGGGAGCCGTGGAGCAGTTCTTC. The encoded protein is CASSWGLAGAVEQFF. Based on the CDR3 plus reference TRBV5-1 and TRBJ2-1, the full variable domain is KAGVTQTPRYLIKTRGQQVTLSCSPISGHRSVSWYQQTPGQGLQFLFEYFSETQRNKGNFPGRFSGRQFSNSRSEMNVSTLELGDSALYLCASSWGLAGAVEQFFGPGTRLTVL.

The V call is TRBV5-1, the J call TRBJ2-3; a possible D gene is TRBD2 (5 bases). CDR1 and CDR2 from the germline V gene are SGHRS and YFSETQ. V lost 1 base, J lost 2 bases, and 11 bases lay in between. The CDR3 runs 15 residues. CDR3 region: CASSLLAGDTDTQYF. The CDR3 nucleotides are TGCGCCAGCAGCTTGCTAGCCGGTGACACAGATACGCAGTATTTT. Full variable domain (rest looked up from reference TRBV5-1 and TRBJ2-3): KAGVTQTPRYLIKTRGQQVTLSCSPISGHRSVSWYQQTPGQGLQFLFEYFSETQRNKGNFPGRFSGRQFSNSRSEMNVSTLELGDSALYLCASSLLAGDTDTQYFGPGTRLTVL.

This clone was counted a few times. DNA of the CDR3: TGCGCCAGCAGCAGAATGCCCGGGCTAGCGGACAATGAGCAGTTCTTC. It encodes CASSRMPGLADNEQFF. V usage is TRBV5-1 and J usage is TRBJ2-1; TRBD2 aligns across 7 bases. CDR3 size: 16 residues. Looked up from germline, CDR1 is SGHRS and CDR2 is YFSETQ. Unmatched junction bases numbered 12, after V lost 4 bases and J lost 5 bases.

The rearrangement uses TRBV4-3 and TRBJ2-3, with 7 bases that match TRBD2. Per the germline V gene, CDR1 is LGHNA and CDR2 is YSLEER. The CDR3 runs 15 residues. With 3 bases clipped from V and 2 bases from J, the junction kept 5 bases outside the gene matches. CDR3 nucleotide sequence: TGCGCCAGCAGCCAGGGCCTAGCGGCCACAGATACGCAGTATTTT. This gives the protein CASSQGLAATDTQYF.

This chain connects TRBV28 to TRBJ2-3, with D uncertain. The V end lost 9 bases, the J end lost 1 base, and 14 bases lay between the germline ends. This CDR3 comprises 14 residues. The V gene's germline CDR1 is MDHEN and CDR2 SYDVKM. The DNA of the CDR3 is TGTGCCAGTGCCCGAGAGCTGGGCACAGATACGCAGTATTTT. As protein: CASARELGTDTQYF.

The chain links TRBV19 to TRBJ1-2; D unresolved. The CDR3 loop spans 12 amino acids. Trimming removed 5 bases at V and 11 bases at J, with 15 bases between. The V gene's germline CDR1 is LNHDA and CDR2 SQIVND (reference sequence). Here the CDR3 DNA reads TGTGCCAGTAGTGATCTACTCGCTGCGTACACCTTC. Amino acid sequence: CASSDLLAAYTF. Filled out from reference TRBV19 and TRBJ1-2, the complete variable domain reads DGGITQSPKYLFRKEGQNVTLSCEQNLNHDAMYWYRQDPGQGLRLIYYSQIVNDFQKGDIAEGYSVSREKKESFPLTVTSAQKNPTAFYLCASSDLLAAYTFGSGTRLTVV.

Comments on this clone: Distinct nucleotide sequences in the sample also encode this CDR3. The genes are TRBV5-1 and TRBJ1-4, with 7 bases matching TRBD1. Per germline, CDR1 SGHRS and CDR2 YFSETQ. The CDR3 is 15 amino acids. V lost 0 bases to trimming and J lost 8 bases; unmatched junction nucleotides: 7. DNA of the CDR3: TGCGCCAGCAGCTTGGGACAGGGCAAAGGCGAAAAACTGTTTTTT. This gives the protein CASSLGQGKGEKLFF.

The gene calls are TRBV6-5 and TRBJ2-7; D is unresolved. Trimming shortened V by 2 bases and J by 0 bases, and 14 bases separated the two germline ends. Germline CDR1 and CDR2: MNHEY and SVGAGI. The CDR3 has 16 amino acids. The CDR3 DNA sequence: TGTGCCAGCAGTTACGACCAGGCCTTTAGCTCCTACGAGCAGTACTTC. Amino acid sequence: CASSYDQAFSSYEQYF.

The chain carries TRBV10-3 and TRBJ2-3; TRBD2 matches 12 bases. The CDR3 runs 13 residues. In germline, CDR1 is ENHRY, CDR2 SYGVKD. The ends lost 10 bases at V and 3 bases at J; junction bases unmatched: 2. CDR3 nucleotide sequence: TGTGCCACGACTAGCGGGAGAACAGATACGCAGTATTTT. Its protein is CATTSGRTDTQYF.

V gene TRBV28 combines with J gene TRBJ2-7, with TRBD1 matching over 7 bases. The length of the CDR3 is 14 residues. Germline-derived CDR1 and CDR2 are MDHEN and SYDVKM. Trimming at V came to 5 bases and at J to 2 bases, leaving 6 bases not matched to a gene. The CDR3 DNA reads TGTGCCAGCAGTACCACAGGGGCTCCCTACGAGCAGTACTTC. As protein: CASSTTGAPYEQYF.

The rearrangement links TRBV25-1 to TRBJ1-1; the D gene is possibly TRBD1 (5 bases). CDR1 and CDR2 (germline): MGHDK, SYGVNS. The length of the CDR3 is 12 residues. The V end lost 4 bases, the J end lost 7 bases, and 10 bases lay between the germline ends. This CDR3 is CASSVWGGEAFF. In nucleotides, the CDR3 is TGTGCCAGCAGTGTTTGGGGGGGTGAAGCTTTCTTT.

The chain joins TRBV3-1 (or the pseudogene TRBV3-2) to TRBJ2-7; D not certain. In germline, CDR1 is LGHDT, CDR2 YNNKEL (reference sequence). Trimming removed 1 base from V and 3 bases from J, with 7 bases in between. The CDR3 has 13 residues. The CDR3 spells CASSQAYSYEQYF. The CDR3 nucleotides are TGTGCCAGCAGCCAAGCCTACAGCTACGAGCAGTACTTC.

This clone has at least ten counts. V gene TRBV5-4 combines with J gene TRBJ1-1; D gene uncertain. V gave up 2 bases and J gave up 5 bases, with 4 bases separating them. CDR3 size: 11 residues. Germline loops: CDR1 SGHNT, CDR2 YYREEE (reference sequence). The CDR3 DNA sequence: TGTGCCAGCAGCTTCTCGACTGAAGCTTTCTTT. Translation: CASSFSTEAFF.

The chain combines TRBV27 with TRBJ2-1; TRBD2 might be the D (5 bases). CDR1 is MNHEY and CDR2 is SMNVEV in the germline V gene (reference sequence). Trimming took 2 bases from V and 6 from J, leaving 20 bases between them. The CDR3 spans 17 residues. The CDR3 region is CASSLSVRGIRSNEQFF. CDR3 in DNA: TGTGCCAGCAGTTTAAGTGTCCGGGGTATACGGTCCAATGAGCAGTTCTTC.

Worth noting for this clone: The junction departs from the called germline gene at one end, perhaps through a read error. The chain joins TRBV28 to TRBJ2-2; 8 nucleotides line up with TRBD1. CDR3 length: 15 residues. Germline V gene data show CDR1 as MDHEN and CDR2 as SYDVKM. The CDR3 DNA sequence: TGTGCCAGCATTTTACGCTCAGGGGGCGGCGGGGAGCTGTTTTTT. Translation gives CASILRSGGGGELFF.

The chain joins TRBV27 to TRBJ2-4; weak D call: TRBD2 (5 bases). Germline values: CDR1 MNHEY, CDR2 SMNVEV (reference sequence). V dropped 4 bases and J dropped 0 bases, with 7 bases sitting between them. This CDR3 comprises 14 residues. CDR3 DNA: TGTGCCAGCAGTTCGGGGTTAGCCAAAAACATTCAGTACTTC. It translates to CASSSGLAKNIQYF.

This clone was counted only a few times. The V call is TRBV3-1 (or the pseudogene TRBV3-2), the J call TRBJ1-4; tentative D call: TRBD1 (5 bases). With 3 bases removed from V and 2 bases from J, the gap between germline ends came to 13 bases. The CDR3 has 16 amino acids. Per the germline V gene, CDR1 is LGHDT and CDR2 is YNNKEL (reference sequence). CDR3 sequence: CASSQAAGSTNEKLFF. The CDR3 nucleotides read TGTGCCAGCAGCCAGGCCGCAGGGTCCACTAATGAAAAACTGTTTTTT.

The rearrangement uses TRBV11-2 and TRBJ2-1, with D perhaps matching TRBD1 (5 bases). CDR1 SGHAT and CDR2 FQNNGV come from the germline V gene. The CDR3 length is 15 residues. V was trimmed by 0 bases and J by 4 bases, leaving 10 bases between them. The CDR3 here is CASSLEGAKYNEQFF. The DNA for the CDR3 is TGTGCCAGCAGCTTAGAAGGGGCCAAATACAATGAGCAGTTCTTC.